This T cell receptor beta chain derives from a study of blood T cell repertoires in COVID-19. The wider study: The study drew acute and convalescent COVID-19 samples from the United States, Italy and Spain. Sources were T cells, B-cell-depleted T cells, or PBMCs; the material itself was cDNA or gDNA.

As originally analysed: Cell counts per sample came from amplifying reference gene primers. The data were produced by immunoSEQ multiplex PCR, yet TCRdb's version contains in-frame clones alone and is incomplete. From that table come the V and J calls and clone size; the DNA was used to work out D and trimming. Seen here are around 150,000 clones, approximately 82% observed once, and the top ten hold around 7%. Enrolment of Seattle patients took place during active infection, and they were followed longitudinally. The source material was peripheral blood. This sequence was found in a woman in her 40s with COVID-19, enrolled during active disease.

The CDR3 DNA reads TGTGCCAGCAGCTTCAGTCACAATCAGCCCCAGCATTTT. It yields the protein CASSFSHNQPQHF. The chain carries TRBV7-3 and TRBJ1-5; D is unresolved. Looked up from germline, CDR1 is SGHTA and CDR2 is FQGTGA. Trimming cost V 3 bases and J 3 bases, with 6 bases left between them. The CDR3 contains 13 residues.